This is a list of T cell receptor beta chains from one sample in a study of T-cell memory formation after mild COVID-19. From the 5' RACE reads, TCRdb called clonotypes with MiXCR, one entry per CDR3 protein. The repertoire has roughly 500,000 distinct CDR3 sequences, just over 20% of them found once; the top ten carry about an eighth. The sequenced material came from PBMCs or a T cell subset sorted from them (not recorded which). These receptors were obtained from an adult woman who had mild COVID-19 (a few samples of this study predate the infection). Cell type and time point are not known. CDR3s leave out the opening cysteine and the closing phenylalanine or tryptophan.

len	v_gene	j_gene	CDR3aa
11	TRBV6-1	TRBJ1-2	ASSEHTSGGYT
16	TRBV6-5	TRBJ2-2	ASSYPGLAGGNTGELF
16	TRBV24-1	TRBJ1-5	ATSDSGRGQGINQPQH
15	TRBV7-9	TRBJ2-3	ASSEWTSGRGTDTQY
14	TRBV7-7	TRBJ2-1	ASSLGASGVKNEQF
12	TRBV7-9	TRBJ1-4	ASSPTGMEEKLF
13	TRBV24-1	TRBJ2-6	ATSEGGSGANVLT
12	TRBV7-9	TRBJ1-1	ASSLNGQNTEAF
15	TRBV4-1	TRBJ2-3	ASSHLGQWGSTDTQY
17	TRBV6-5	TRBJ1-1	ASSYSRLGGDRGDTEAF
15	TRBV20-1	TRBJ2-3	SAGPLLAGGPEDTQY
14	TRBV12-3/TRBV12-4	TRBJ2-6	ASKTGDTGGANVLT
13	TRBV20-1	TRBJ2-5	SATASGGNRETQY
13	TRBV4-1	TRBJ2-1	ASSQDPILYNEQF
11	TRBV5-1	TRBJ2-2	ASSLRQGGELF
12	TRBV6-4	TRBJ2-3	ASSEEGLTDTQY
12	TRBV18	TRBJ2-3	ASSPARGTDTQY
16	TRBV7-9	TRBJ2-1	ASSPPFYMGGGAHEQF